What follows describes a single T cell receptor beta chain. This sample stems from a study of T cells in narcolepsy. The wider study: Enrolled donors included narcolepsy type 1 or type 2 patients and healthy controls.

Measured with immunoSEQ multiplex PCR; TCRdb has only the in-frame clones, and not every one. Seen here are over 30,000 clones, approximately 80% observed once, and the top ten hold 1.3%. Germline-derived CDR1 and CDR2 are SGHAT and FQNNGV. The CDR3 has 18 amino acids. V lost 3 bases, J lost 7 bases, and 15 bases stayed unmatched. This rearrangement joins TRBV11-2 to TRBJ1-6; 7 nucleotides agree with TRBD1. Input material: CD45RA- memory CD4+ T cells from PBMCs. The TCR sequence derives from a human donor with narcolepsy. The CDR3 loop reads CASSFISGGYGTNSPLHF. DNA of the CDR3: TGTGCCAGCAGCTTTATCTCAGGGGGGTACGGGACCAATTCACCCCTCCACTTT.